This T cell receptor (beta chain) is drawn from a study of vaccination and CD4 T cells after COVID-19. Overall study context: Participants got two doses of BNT162b2 or mRNA-1273 vaccine. Once diagnosed, patients had post-COVID samples drawn a median about 110 days later (range 35 to 161). Study observations and caveats: Among convalescent patients, a median around 85% of reactive clones emerged only after vaccination. Median SARS-CoV-2-reactive clonotype numbers went up from about 20 to 38, but not significantly.

TCRdb re-called the PCR reads through MiXCR, storing one row per CDR3 protein. The data contain approximately 30,000 distinct CDR3 sequences, around 53% of them seen just once; the ten biggest clones take up approximately 5.7%. The V and J ends lost 5 bases and 5 bases respectively, with 10 bases between them. Germline loops: CDR1 MNHEY, CDR2 SVGEGT. The CDR3 runs to 13 residues. As for this clonotype: The target antigen is unknown.

The time point: late sampling 161 to 241 days after vaccination in a few convalescent patients. Sequenced here: CD4+ T cells from blood, sampled about 7 months after SARS-CoV-2 vaccination. The rearrangement joins TRBV6-2 or TRBV6-3 to TRBJ1-5; possibly TRBD1 for D (6 bases). The sequence was obtained from a human donor who had recovered from COVID-19. The CDR3 protein is CASSRDIYQPQHF. CDR3 nucleotides: TGTGCCAGCAGTCGGGACATATATCAGCCCCAGCATTTT.